Below are 28 T cell receptor beta chains sequenced from a single sample in a study of shared clonotypes between healthy human individuals. The protocol was immunoSEQ multiplex PCR, while the TCRdb copy is restricted to in-frame clones and leaves out a portion. The repertoire includes about 480,000 clones, nearly 80% of them detected once, and around 12% sits in the top ten. Source material: PBMCs. These receptors were taken from a woman in her thirties or forties in good health. Some clones in this sample may be carry-over from other donors' samples.

Concerning this clone: This sample also contains other DNA sequences that code for the same CDR3. The chain employs TRBV7-3 and TRBJ2-2; 12 bases map to TRBD2. CDR1 is SGHTA and CDR2 is FQGTGA in the germline V gene. Trimming took 3 bases from V and 1 from J; bases not matched to a gene: 3. CDR3 length: 17 residues. The CDR3 protein is CASSLPGLAGNTGELFF. CDR3 sequence (DNA): TGTGCCAGCAGCTTGCCGGGACTAGCGGGGAACACCGGGGAGCTGTTTTTT. Complete variable domain (other parts from reference TRBV7-3 and TRBJ2-2): GAGVSQTPSNKVTEKGKYVELRCDPISGHTALYWYRQSLGQGPEFLIYFQGTGAADDSGLPNDRFFAVRPEGSVSTLKIQRTERGDSAVYLCASSLPGLAGNTGELFFGEGSRLTVL.

This clone was seen a few times. V gene TRBV13 combines with J gene TRBJ2-7, with 9 bases aligning to TRBD2. Trimming removed 3 bases from V and 5 bases from J; junction bases left unmatched: 2. CDR3 length: 13 amino acids. Germline CDR1 reads PRHDT; CDR2 reads FYEKMQ (reference sequence). CDR3 coding DNA: TGTGCCAGCAGCTTTAGGACTAGCGACGAGCAGTACTTC. Protein sequence: CASSFRTSDEQYF.

The chain joins TRBV11-2 to TRBJ2-3; 14 bases are shared with TRBD2. CDR3 size: 17 residues. Trimming took 5 bases from V and 7 from J; bases not matched to a gene: 11. CDR1 is SGHAT and CDR2 is FQNNGV in the germline V gene. This chain's CDR3 is CASSSRLAGGGVNTQYF. The DNA of the CDR3 is TGTGCCAGCAGCAGCCGACTAGCGGGAGGGGGTGTGAATACGCAGTATTTT.

About this clone itself: Other DNA sequences in this specimen translate into the identical CDR3. The rearrangement links TRBV9 to TRBJ2-7; TRBD1 agrees at 7 bases. The junction had 10 bases not matched to a gene; V was cut back by 5 bases and J by 2 bases. The CDR3 is made up of 15 amino acids. From germline, CDR1 is SGDLS and CDR2 YYNGEE. The CDR3 here is CASSPTRDSPYEQYF. The DNA for the CDR3 is TGTGCCAGCAGTCCGACTCGGGACAGTCCCTACGAGCAGTACTTC.

A word on this clone: This specimen includes other DNA sequences encoding the same CDR3. Here the CDR3 reads CASSLPAQETQYF. The DNA of the CDR3 is TGTGCCAGCAGCTTACCAGCGCAAGAGACCCAGTACTTC. The chain joins TRBV5-6 to TRBJ2-5; no clear D. Trimming took 2 bases from V and 2 from J, leaving 7 bases between them. This CDR3 is 13 amino acids long. Looked up from germline, CDR1 is SGHDT and CDR2 is YYEEEE.

This sequence joins TRBV5-1 and TRBJ2-4; 11 positions agree with TRBD1. This CDR3 spans 14 amino acids. Looked up from germline, CDR1 is SGHRS and CDR2 is YFSETQ. Trimming at V came to 4 bases and at J to 8 bases, leaving 5 bases not matched to a gene. CDR3 coding DNA: TGCGCCAGCAGCCCTGGGACAGGGGGGGACATTCAGTACTTC. This translates into CASSPGTGGDIQYF.

The chain is built from TRBV7-3 and TRBJ2-3; D is unclear. The germline gives CDR1 SGHTA, CDR2 FQGTGA. Trimming left V 2 bases short and J 2 bases short, with 5 bases between. This CDR3 has 13 amino acids. The CDR3 spells CASSLPPTDTQYF. The DNA for the CDR3 is TGTGCCAGCAGCTTACCTCCCACAGATACGCAGTATTTT.

This clone was counted many times. The rearrangement joins TRBV12-5 to TRBJ1-1, with 7 bases lining up with TRBD1. The CDR3 spans 16 residues. Unmatched junction bases numbered 6, after V lost 1 base and J lost 1 base. From germline, CDR1 is LGHNT and CDR2 FRNRAP. The CDR3 region has the DNA TGTGCTAGTGGTTTGGGTGGACAGGCGACGAACACTGAAGCTTTCTTT. This sequence encodes CASGLGGQATNTEAFF.

The chain employs TRBV7-7 and TRBJ2-5, with 8 bases fitting TRBD1. V was clipped by 5 bases and J by 0 bases; unmatched bases: 14. Per germline, CDR1 SSHAT and CDR2 FNYEAQ (reference sequence). The CDR3 contains 18 residues. CDR3 nucleotides: TGTGCCAGCAGCCTGTCTCATGGACAGGGAAAGTACCAAGAGACCCAGTACTTC. Its protein product is CASSLSHGQGKYQETQYF.

V is TRBV18 and J is TRBJ2-1, with 10 bases identical to TRBD1. CDR3 length: 15 residues. Germline CDR1 is KGHSH and CDR2 is LQKENI. After removal of 5 bases from V and 7 bases from J, the junction contained 8 bases not matched to a gene. In nucleotides, the CDR3 is TGTGCCAGCTCAATGCGACAGGGGGCTGGAAATGAGCAGTTCTTC. This gives the protein CASSMRQGAGNEQFF.

The DNA for the CDR3 is TGTGCCAGCAGCTCCGCCGCCGGACAGGGGCGGTGGAAAAATTACCTCGTGGGCACTGAAGCTTTCTTT. Protein sequence: CASSSAAGQGRWKNYLVGTEAFF. The rearrangement links TRBV13 to TRBJ1-1; 9 bases line up with TRBD1. CDR1 PRHDT and CDR2 FYEKMQ come from the germline V gene (reference sequence). Trimming at V came to 4 bases and at J to 4 bases, leaving 31 bases not matched to a gene. The CDR3 loop spans 23 amino acids.

The chain joins TRBV29-1 to TRBJ2-7; D ambiguous. Germline V gene data show CDR1 as SQVTM and CDR2 as ANQGSEA. The CDR3 sequence is 12 residues long. Between the trimmed V and J ends, which lost 4 bases and 4 bases, there was a span of 11 bases. The DNA of the CDR3 is TGCAGCGTTGTCTGGGCCCTATACGAGCAGTACTTC. This translates into CSVVWALYEQYF.

The chain joins TRBV2 to TRBJ2-1, with D tentatively TRBD2 (6 bases). The CDR3 totals 15 residues. The germline V and J ends were trimmed by 7 bases and 4 bases, with 17 bases remaining between them. CDR1 and CDR2 (germline): SNHLY, FYNNEI. In DNA form, the CDR3 reads TGTGCCAGCACTACCCCCCTTAGCGGTTACAATGAGCAGTTCTTC. Protein sequence: CASTTPLSGYNEQFF.

The V call is TRBV13, the J call TRBJ2-7; D call uncertain. Germline loops: CDR1 PRHDT, CDR2 FYEKMQ (reference sequence). Trimming removed 0 bases from V and 2 bases from J, with 11 bases in between. The CDR3 loop spans 15 amino acids. The CDR3 loop reads CASSLGWQATYEQYF. As DNA, the CDR3 is TGTGCCAGCAGCTTAGGTTGGCAGGCCACCTACGAGCAGTACTTC.

V and J are TRBV23-1 and TRBJ1-1; no firm D call. TRBV23-1 is filed as an ORF, its function uncertain. The CDR3 totals 17 residues. Trimming removed 4 bases at V and 1 base at J, with 19 bases between. The CDR3 protein is CASSLWRQSGWNTEAFF. Written as DNA, the CDR3 is TGCGCCAGCAGTCTCTGGCGGCAATCGGGGTGGAACACTGAAGCTTTCTTT.

To note about this clone: At one boundary the junction diverges from the germline segment, which might be a read error. The chain uses TRBV5-1 and TRBJ2-2, with TRBD1 matching over 8 bases. Per the germline V gene, CDR1 is SGHRS and CDR2 is YFSETQ. The length of the CDR3 is 15 residues. The chain's CDR3 is CTSRRDRPNTGELFF. CDR3 nucleotide sequence: TGCACCAGCAGGAGGGACAGGCCGAACACCGGGGAGCTGTTTTTT.

J is TRBJ2-5 and V is TRBV5-1; a possible D gene is TRBD2 (6 bases). V was trimmed by 4 bases and J by 1 base, leaving 11 bases between them. Germline CDR1 SGHRS, CDR2 YFSETQ. The CDR3 is 14 amino acids. CDR3 protein: CASSAGSGQETQYF. CDR3 in DNA: TGCGCCAGCAGCGCTGGTAGCGGCCAAGAGACCCAGTACTTC.

The gene calls are TRBV7-6 and TRBJ2-1; 14 bases match TRBD2. V lost 1 base, J lost 2 bases, and 10 bases stayed unmatched. The germline gives CDR1 SGHVS, CDR2 FNYEAQ. This CDR3 region has 20 residues. The CDR3 DNA follows: TGTGCCAGCAGCTTAGGGAGGGGACTAGCGGGAGATCTTACCTACAATGAGCAGTTCTTC. This gives the protein CASSLGRGLAGDLTYNEQFF.

The chain carries TRBV7-3 and TRBJ2-7, with D hard to call. Germline loops: CDR1 SGHTA, CDR2 FQGTGA. V was clipped by 5 bases and J by 0 bases, with 8 bases between them. This CDR3 comprises 13 residues. Here the CDR3 reads CASSLLRSYEQYF. CDR3 bases: TGTGCCAGCAGCCTCCTACGCTCCTACGAGCAGTACTTC.

The V and J genes are TRBV6-5 and TRBJ1-5; D is ambiguous. V gave up 7 bases and J gave up 1 base, with 8 bases separating them. CDR3 length equals 13 residues. Germline CDR1 and CDR2: MNHEY and SVGAGI. The CDR3 DNA follows: TGTGCCAGCAAGAGACCGAGCAATCAGCCCCAGCATTTT. Amino acid sequence: CASKRPSNQPQHF.

This clone was counted a few times. This chain connects TRBV29-1 to TRBJ1-5, with TRBD1 matching 7 bases. V was clipped by 0 bases and J by 2 bases; unmatched bases: 1. This CDR3 region has 14 residues. Germline V gene sequence: CDR1 SQVTM, CDR2 ANQGSEA. The CDR3 DNA reads TGCAGCGTTGAAGAAACAGGGGGCAATCAGCCCCAGCATTTT. Amino acid sequence: CSVEETGGNQPQHF.

The chain's CDR3 is CASSLGGAGNTIYF. For the CDR3, the DNA is TGTGCCAGCAGTTTAGGGGGAGCTGGAAACACCATATATTTT. The V call is TRBV27, the J call TRBJ1-3; D is perhaps TRBD1 (5 bases). This CDR3 region has 14 residues. The germline V gene has CDR1 MNHEY and CDR2 SMNVEV (reference sequence). Trimming took off 2 bases at V and 2 bases at J, with 7 bases between the two ends.

The V and J genes are TRBV7-9 and TRBJ1-2, with 7 bases matching TRBD1. The length of the CDR3 is 12 residues. V was clipped by 4 bases and J by 4 bases; unmatched bases: 0. CDR1 and CDR2 from the germline V gene are SEHNR and FQNEAQ (reference sequence). CDR3 residues: CASSWDSYGYTF. The CDR3 DNA is TGTGCCAGCAGCTGGGACAGCTATGGCTACACCTTC.

The chain is built from TRBV5-1 and TRBJ2-1; D might be TRBD1 or TRBD2, each matching 5 bases. V lost 3 bases and J lost 4, with 17 bases in between. CDR1 is SGHRS and CDR2 is YFSETQ in the germline V gene. The CDR3 extends over 16 amino acids. CDR3 coding DNA: TGCGCCAGCAGCTGGTCCGGGACGGAATTTTACAATGAGCAGTTCTTC. This gives the protein CASSWSGTEFYNEQFF.

The J gene is TRBJ2-3, the V gene TRBV14, with 7 nucleotides matching TRBD1. With 6 bases clipped from V and 4 bases from J, the junction kept 4 bases outside the gene matches. This CDR3 has 13 amino acids. CDR1 SGHDN and CDR2 FVKESK come from the germline V gene. CDR3 sequence (DNA): TGTGCCAGCAGTCTCAGGGGGTCAGATACGCAGTATTTT. Translation: CASSLRGSDTQYF.

This clone was counted once. The chain couples TRBV7-2 to TRBJ2-7; the match to TRBD2 covers 10 bases. CDR3 size: 15 residues. Per the germline V gene, CDR1 is SGHTA and CDR2 is FQGNSA. With V trimmed by 5 bases and J by 1 base, 5 bases remained unmatched. The CDR3 nucleotides are TGTGCCAGCAGCACGCTAGCGGGAGAGTCCTACGAGCAGTACTTC. Its protein product is CASSTLAGESYEQYF.

A word on this clone: Different DNA sequences within this sample yield the same CDR3. The chain combines TRBV28 with TRBJ2-3, with 14 positions matching TRBD2. From germline, CDR1 is MDHEN and CDR2 SYDVKM. CDR3 length equals 16 residues. Trimming at V came to 6 bases and at J to 6 bases, leaving 8 bases not matched to a gene. The CDR3 region has the DNA TGTGCCAGCAGCCCTAGACTAGCGGGGGGGGAGGATACGCAGTATTTT. Its protein is CASSPRLAGGEDTQYF.

Here the CDR3 reads CASSLLGSNTEAFF. The CDR3 region has the DNA TGTGCCAGCAGTTTATTGGGATCCAACACTGAAGCTTTCTTT. The J gene is TRBJ1-1, the V gene TRBV28, with no clear D. V was pared by 1 base and J by 2 bases, with 8 bases between. There are 14 residues in the CDR3. Germline CDR1 is MDHEN and CDR2 is SYDVKM. Drawing the rest from reference TRBV28 and TRBJ1-1, the complete variable domain is DVKVTQSSRYLVKRTGEKVFLECVQDMDHENMFWYRQDPGLGLRLIYFSYDVKMKEKGDIPEGYSVSREKKERFSLILESASTNQTSMYLCASSLLGSNTEAFFGQGTRLTVV.